What follows describes a single T cell receptor (beta chain). Sequenced by immunoSEQ multiplex PCR; TCRdb stores in-frame clones only, minus some. The table has about 59,000 clones, 90% to 95% seen once. This entry is derived from a study of T cell changes during pregnancy in multiple sclerosis. Sequencing used CD8+ T cells from peripheral blood mononuclear cells, obtained after pregnancy. The origin of this receptor is a female donor with multiple sclerosis, enrolled in a pregnancy study.

CDR3 amino acids: CASSLRTGATNEKLFF. The CDR3 DNA sequence: TGTGCCAGCAGTTTAAGGACAGGGGCAACTAATGAAAAACTGTTTTTT. The gene calls are TRBV28 and TRBJ1-4; 9 nucleotides match TRBD1. This CDR3 has 16 residues. Germline assignment: CDR1 MDHEN and CDR2 SYDVKM. V dropped 2 bases and J dropped 0; count of bases not matched to a gene: 1.